This entry lists 9 T cell receptor beta chains sequenced from one sample in a study of T cells after yellow fever vaccination (dated by TCRdb to about 2019). The treatment or condition label corresponds to: live attenuated yellow fever vaccine strain. Library preparation used 5' RACE. The run used an Illumina HiSeq 2500. TCRdb trimmed public reads at Q25 via fastp, called clones via MiXCR and kept in-frame beta chains. Every entry covers one CDR3 protein and lists the most common genes and DNA from its rows. A total of about 260,000 distinct CDR3 sequences appear in this sample, 10% to 15% of them only once. Roughly 0.5% of the sample comes from the top ten. The sequencing here drew on CD4+ T cells sorted from PBMCs, taken 45 days after the yellow fever booster vaccination. The receptor set was obtained from a young man who received the YFV17D yellow fever vaccine.

The table lists this clonotype with a few counts. This chain uses TRBV7-6 with TRBJ1-4; D is uncertain. In germline, CDR1 is SGHVS, CDR2 FNYEAQ. The CDR3 consists of 13 residues. V was trimmed by 1 base and J by 3 bases, leaving 3 bases between them. CDR3 sequence (DNA): TGTGCCAGCAGCTTAGTAGCTAATGAAAAACTGTTTTTT. Protein sequence: CASSLVANEKLFF.

The chain recombines TRBV6-2 or TRBV6-3 with TRBJ1-5, with a weak D call TRBD1 (5 bases). V lost 1 base and J lost 6, with 22 bases in between. Germline V gene sequence: CDR1 MNHEY, CDR2 SVGEGT. This CDR3 is built from 18 residues. The CDR3 nucleotides are TGTGCCAGCAGTTACTGGGCATCTGAGGGCCCCACAGGTCAGCCCCAGCATTTT. Translated: CASSYWASEGPTGQPQHF.

The chain carries TRBV20-1 and TRBJ2-1; 9 bases map to TRBD2. With 4 bases clipped from V and 7 bases from J, the junction kept 14 bases outside the gene matches. The CDR3 length is 16 residues. From germline, CDR1 is DFQATT and CDR2 SNEGSKA (reference sequence). The CDR3 DNA is TGCAGTGCTACCAAAGGGACTAGCCCACTGGGGAATGAGCAGTTCTTC. Translation gives CSATKGTSPLGNEQFF.

The chain couples TRBV27 to TRBJ2-3, with D hard to call. CDR3 length equals 13 residues. CDR1 and CDR2 (germline): MNHEY, SMNVEV (reference sequence). With 6 bases removed from V and 2 bases from J, the gap between germline ends came to 9 bases. Written as DNA, the CDR3 is TGTGCCAGCAGCCCGGAGTACACAGATACGCAGTATTTT. Its translation is CASSPEYTDTQYF.

This chain links TRBV20-1 with TRBJ2-5; D is perhaps TRBD2 (6 bases). Germline CDR1 and CDR2: DFQATT and SNEGSKA (reference sequence). There are 13 residues in the CDR3. Trimming stripped 3 bases from V and 2 bases from J, with 10 bases between. Here the CDR3 DNA reads TGCAGTGCTAGGCTAGCGAGGCAAGAGACCCAGTACTTC. Its translation is CSARLARQETQYF.

The chain has TRBV7-3 and TRBJ2-7; 9 nucleotides agree with TRBD1. The CDR3 has 14 amino acids. Germline CDR1 is SGHTA and CDR2 is FQGTGA. V shed 4 bases, J shed 5 bases, and the junction held 6 bases outside the gene matches. The CDR3 sequence is CASSSTGTGNEQYF. For the CDR3, the DNA is TGTGCCAGCAGCTCAACCGGGACAGGGAACGAGCAGTACTTC.

This clonotype has ten or more counts. The gene calls are TRBV27 and TRBJ2-7, with 14 bases aligning to TRBD2. This CDR3 comprises 15 residues. The germline gives CDR1 MNHEY, CDR2 SMNVEV (reference sequence). Germline trimming cut 6 bases from V and 6 bases from J; bases unmatched to any gene: 7. The CDR3 sequence is CASRKGTSGSVEQYF. The CDR3 DNA follows: TGTGCCAGCAGAAAAGGGACTAGCGGGAGTGTCGAGCAGTACTTC.

This clonotype was counted between two and nine times. The chain couples TRBV7-6 to TRBJ1-1, with no clear D. This CDR3 comprises 12 residues. CDR1 is SGHVS, CDR2 FNYEAQ, per germline. V was cut by 5 bases and J by 2 bases, with 6 bases left in between. CDR3 residues: CASSAHNTEAFF. The CDR3 nucleotides read TGTGCCAGCAGCGCCCACAACACTGAAGCTTTCTTT. Variable domain in full (rest from reference TRBV7-6 and TRBJ1-1): GAGVSQSPRYKVTKRGQDVALRCDPISGHVSLYWYRQALGQGPEFLTYFNYEAQQDKSGLPNDRFSAERPEGSISTLTIQRTEQRDSAMYRCASSAHNTEAFFGQGTRLTVV.

The chain employs TRBV6-5 and TRBJ2-5; D ambiguous. Deletions cut 0 bases from V and 4 bases from J, with 9 bases between. The CDR3 covers 14 residues. Germline CDR1 reads MNHEY; CDR2 reads SVGAGI. CDR3 amino acids: CASSYSVGLETQYF. Here the CDR3 DNA reads TGTGCCAGCAGTTACTCCGTGGGGTTAGAGACCCAGTACTTC.